These T cell receptor beta chains were read from a single sample in a study of cytomegalovirus exposure and HLA in healthy donors. The table came from immunoSEQ multiplex PCR; TCRdb's copy has only in-frame clones and leaves some out. This table has approximately 140,000 clones, over 75% appearing once. Sample: PBMCs. The origin of the receptors is a male donor in good health and CMV-seronegative. Each CDR3 is given with its conserved first and last residue. A D gene is named only where the DNA matches it firmly. Only part of the rows carry a size: once, few, many, or a class if the clone is expanded.

V gene	clone size	D gene	J gene	CDR3 DNA	CDR3 protein
TRBV27	NA	NA	TRBJ2-2	TGTGCCAGCACCGGGAACACCGGGGAGCTGTTTTTT	CASTGNTGELFF
TRBV10-3	NA	NA	TRBJ1-5	TGTGCCATCAGTGATTTCGGGGGAGATAAGAGCAATCAGCCCCAGCATTTT	CAISDFGGDKSNQPQHF
TRBV4-3	NA	TRBD1	TRBJ2-3	TGCGCCAGCAGCCAAGATGACAGGGGCTGGGGGTCAGATACGCAGTATTTT	CASSQDDRGWGSDTQYF
TRBV6-5	once	TRBD2	TRBJ2-1	TGTGCCAGCAGTTACTCCGCGGGGACTACAAGACATGAGCAGTTCTTC	CASSYSAGTTRHEQFF
TRBV5-1	NA	NA	TRBJ2-5	TGCGCCAGCAGCTTGCCAGGGCTCCAAGAGACCCAGTACTTC	CASSLPGLQETQYF
TRBV5-1	NA	TRBD1	TRBJ2-7	TGCGCCAGCAGCTGGGGGACAGCCGAGCAGTACTTC	CASSWGTAEQYF
TRBV19	NA	NA	TRBJ1-2	TGTGCCGCGAAGACGTACGCGTGGGGGGAGGACTACACCTTC	CAAKTYAWGEDYTF
TRBV4-1	NA	TRBD1	TRBJ1-5	TGCGCCAGCGGATTACCGGGACAGCCTAATCAGCCCCAGCATTTT	CASGLPGQPNQPQHF
TRBV6-5	NA	NA	TRBJ2-3	TGTGCCAGCAGTTATTCGACAGGTGATACGCAGTATTTT	CASSYSTGDTQYF
TRBV9	NA	NA	TRBJ1-2	TGTGCCAGCAGCGCCACCTATCAGGGGCTGGGCGGTGGCTACACCTTC	CASSATYQGLGGGYTF
TRBV28	NA	TRBD1	TRBJ1-2	TGTGCCAGCAGACCCACAGGGGAAGGCTACACCTTC	CASRPTGEGYTF
TRBV30	NA	NA	TRBJ1-5	TGTGCCTGGAATTCTGGCAGGTTGGATCAGCCCCAGCATTTT	CAWNSGRLDQPQHF
TRBV13	NA	TRBD2	TRBJ2-2	TGTGCCAGCAGCTTGGGACTAGCTGCCGGGGAGCTGTTTTTT	CASSLGLAAGELFF
TRBV9	NA	TRBD2	TRBJ2-7	TGTGCCAGCAGCGTAGTTCAACACGGGACTAGCGGTTACGAGCAGTACTTC	CASSVVQHGTSGYEQYF
TRBV11-3	NA	TRBD1	TRBJ2-2	TGTGCCAGCAGCTTAGTTACAGGGGGGCAGCTGTTTTTT	CASSLVTGGQLFF
TRBV10-3	NA	TRBD2	TRBJ2-5	TGTGCCATCAGTGACCCAGGTGGGGCGGGAGAAGGGACCCAGTACTTC	CAISDPGGAGEGTQYF